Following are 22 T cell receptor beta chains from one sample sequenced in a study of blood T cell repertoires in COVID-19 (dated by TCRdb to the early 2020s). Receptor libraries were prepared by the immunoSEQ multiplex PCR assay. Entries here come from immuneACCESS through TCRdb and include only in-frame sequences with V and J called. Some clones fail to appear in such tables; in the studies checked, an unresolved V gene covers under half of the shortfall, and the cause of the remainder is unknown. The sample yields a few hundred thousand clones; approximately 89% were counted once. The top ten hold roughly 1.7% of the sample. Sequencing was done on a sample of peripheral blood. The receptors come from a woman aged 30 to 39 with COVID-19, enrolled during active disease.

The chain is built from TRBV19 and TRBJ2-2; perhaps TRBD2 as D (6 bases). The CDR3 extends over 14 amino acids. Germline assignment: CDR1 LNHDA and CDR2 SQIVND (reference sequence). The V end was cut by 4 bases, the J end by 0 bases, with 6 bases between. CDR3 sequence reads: CASSRGANTGELFF. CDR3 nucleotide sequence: TGTGCCAGTAGTAGGGGGGCGAACACCGGGGAGCTGTTTTTT.

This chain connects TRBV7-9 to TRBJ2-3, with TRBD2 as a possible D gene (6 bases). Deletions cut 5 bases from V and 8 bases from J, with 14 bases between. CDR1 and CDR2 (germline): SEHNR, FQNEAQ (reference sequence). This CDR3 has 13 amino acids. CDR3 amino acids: CASSQEGSGTQYF. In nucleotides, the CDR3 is TGTGCCAGCAGCCAGGAGGGGTCAGGTACGCAGTATTTT.

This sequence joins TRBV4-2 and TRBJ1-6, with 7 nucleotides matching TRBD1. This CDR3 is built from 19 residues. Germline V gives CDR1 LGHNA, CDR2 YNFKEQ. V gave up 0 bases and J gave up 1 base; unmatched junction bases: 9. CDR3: CASSQDRDSDASYNSPLHF. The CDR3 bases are TGTGCCAGCAGCCAAGATCGGGACAGCGACGCATCCTATAATTCACCCCTCCACTTT.

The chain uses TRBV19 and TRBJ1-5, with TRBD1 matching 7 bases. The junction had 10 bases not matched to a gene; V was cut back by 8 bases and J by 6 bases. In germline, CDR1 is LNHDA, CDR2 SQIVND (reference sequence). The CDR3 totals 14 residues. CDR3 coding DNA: TGTGCCAGTCTGCTTACAGGGGTTGCTCAGCCCCAGCATTTT. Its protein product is CASLLTGVAQPQHF.

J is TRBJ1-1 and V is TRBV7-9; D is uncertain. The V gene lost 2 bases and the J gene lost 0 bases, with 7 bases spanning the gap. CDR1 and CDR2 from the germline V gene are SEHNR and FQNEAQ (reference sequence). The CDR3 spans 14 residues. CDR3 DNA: TGTGCCAGCAGCTTATTGCAGGTGAACACTGAAGCTTTCTTT. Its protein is CASSLLQVNTEAFF.

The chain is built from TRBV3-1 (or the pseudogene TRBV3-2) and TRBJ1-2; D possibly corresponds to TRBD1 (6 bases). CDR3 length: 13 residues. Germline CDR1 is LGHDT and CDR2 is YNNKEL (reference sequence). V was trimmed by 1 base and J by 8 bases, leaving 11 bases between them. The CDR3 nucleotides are TGTGCCAGCAGCCAAGTGGGGGCGAGGGGCTACACCTTC. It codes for CASSQVGARGYTF.

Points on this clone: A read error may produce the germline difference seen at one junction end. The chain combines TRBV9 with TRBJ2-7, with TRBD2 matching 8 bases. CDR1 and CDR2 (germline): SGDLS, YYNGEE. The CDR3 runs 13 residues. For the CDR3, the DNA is TGTGCCAGCAGCGCAACCCCAGCGGGAGAGATAAACTTC. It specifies CASSATPAGEINF.

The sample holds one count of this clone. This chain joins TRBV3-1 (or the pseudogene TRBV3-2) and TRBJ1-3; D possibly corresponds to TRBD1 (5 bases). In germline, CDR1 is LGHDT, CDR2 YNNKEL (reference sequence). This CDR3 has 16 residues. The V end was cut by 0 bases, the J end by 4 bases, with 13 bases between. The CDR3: CASSQERRAVGNTIYF. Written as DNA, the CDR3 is TGTGCCAGCAGCCAAGAGCGCAGGGCAGTAGGAAACACCATATATTTT.

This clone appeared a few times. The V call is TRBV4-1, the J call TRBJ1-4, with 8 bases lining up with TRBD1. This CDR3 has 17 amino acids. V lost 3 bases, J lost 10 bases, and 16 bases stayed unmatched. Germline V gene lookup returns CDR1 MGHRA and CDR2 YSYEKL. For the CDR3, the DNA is TGCGCCAGCAGCCAGATGGCCTCAGGGGGCCTCACGGGAAAACTGTTTTTT. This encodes CASSQMASGGLTGKLFF.

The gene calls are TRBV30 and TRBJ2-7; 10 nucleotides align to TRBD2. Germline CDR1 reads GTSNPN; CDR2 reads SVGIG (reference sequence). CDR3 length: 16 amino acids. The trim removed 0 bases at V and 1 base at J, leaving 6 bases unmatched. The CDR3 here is CAWSVVAGGSSYEQYF. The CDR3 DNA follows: TGTGCCTGGAGTGTAGTAGCGGGGGGCTCATCCTACGAGCAGTACTTC.

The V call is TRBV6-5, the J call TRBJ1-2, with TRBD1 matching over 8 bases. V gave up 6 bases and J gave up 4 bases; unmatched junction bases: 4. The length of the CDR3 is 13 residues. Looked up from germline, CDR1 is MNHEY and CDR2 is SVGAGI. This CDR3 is CASRTGVFYGYTF. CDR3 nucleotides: TGTGCCAGCAGGACAGGGGTTTTCTATGGCTACACCTTC.

The CDR3 nucleotides are TGTGCCAGCAGCTTGGAGGGGGCCGCGGAGACCCAGTACTTC. Translating gives CASSLEGAAETQYF. V gene TRBV5-8 combines with J gene TRBJ2-5, with 7 bases lining up with TRBD1. There are 14 residues in the CDR3. V was clipped by 0 bases and J by 5 bases; unmatched bases: 4. Germline V gene sequence: CDR1 SGHTS, CDR2 YDEGEE. The whole variable domain, filled in from reference TRBV5-8 and TRBJ2-5, reads EAGVTQSPTHLIKTRGQQATLRCSPISGHTSVYWYQQALGLGLQFLLWYDEGEERNRGNFPPRFSGRQFPNYSSELNVNALELEDSALYLCASSLEGAAETQYFGPGTRLLVL.

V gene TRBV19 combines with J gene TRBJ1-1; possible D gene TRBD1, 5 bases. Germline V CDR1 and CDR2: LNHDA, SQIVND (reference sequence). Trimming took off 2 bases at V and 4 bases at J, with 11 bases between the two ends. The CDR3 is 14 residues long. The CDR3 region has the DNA TGTGCCAGTAGTATACGTTCAGGGTTCACTGAAGCTTTCTTT. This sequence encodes CASSIRSGFTEAFF.

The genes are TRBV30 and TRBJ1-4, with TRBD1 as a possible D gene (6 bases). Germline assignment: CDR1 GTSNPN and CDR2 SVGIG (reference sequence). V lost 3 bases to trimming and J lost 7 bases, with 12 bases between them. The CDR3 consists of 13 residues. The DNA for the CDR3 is TGTGCCTGGAGGCCAACAGGGTTTGAAAAACTGTTTTTT. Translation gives CAWRPTGFEKLFF.

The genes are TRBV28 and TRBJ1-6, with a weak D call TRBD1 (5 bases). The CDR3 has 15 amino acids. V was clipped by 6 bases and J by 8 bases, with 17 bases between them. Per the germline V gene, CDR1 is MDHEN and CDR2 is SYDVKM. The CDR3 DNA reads TGTGCCAGCAGCCCGGATGGGGCGGGGGATTCACCCCTCCACTTT. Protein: CASSPDGAGDSPLHF. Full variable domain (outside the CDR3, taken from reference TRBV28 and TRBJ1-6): DVKVTQSSRYLVKRTGEKVFLECVQDMDHENMFWYRQDPGLGLRLIYFSYDVKMKEKGDIPEGYSVSREKKERFSLILESASTNQTSMYLCASSPDGAGDSPLHFGNGTRLTVT.

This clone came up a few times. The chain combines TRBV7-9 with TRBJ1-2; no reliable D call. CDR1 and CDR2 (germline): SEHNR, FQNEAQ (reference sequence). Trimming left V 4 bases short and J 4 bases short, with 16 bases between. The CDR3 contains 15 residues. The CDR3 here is CASSSLAGWAYGYTF. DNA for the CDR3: TGTGCCAGCAGCTCACTTGCGGGGTGGGCCTATGGCTACACCTTC.

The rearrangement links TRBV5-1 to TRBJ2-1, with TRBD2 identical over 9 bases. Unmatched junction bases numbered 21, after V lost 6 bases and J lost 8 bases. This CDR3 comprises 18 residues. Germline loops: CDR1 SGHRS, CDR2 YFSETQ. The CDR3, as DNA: TGCGCCAGCACGGGCCTAGCGGGGACCGGGTTGTGGGAGGATGAGCAGTTCTTC. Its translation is CASTGLAGTGLWEDEQFF.

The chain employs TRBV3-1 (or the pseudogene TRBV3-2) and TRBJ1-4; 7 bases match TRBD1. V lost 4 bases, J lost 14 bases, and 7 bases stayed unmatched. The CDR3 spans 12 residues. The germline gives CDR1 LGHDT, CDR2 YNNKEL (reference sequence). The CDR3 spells CASSPQGDGLFF. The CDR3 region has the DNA TGTGCCAGCAGCCCCCAGGGGGACGGGCTGTTTTTT.

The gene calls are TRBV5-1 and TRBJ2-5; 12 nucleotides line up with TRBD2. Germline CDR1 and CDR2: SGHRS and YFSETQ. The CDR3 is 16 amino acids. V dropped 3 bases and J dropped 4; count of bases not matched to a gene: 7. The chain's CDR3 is CASSSGLAGIGETQYF. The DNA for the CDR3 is TGCGCCAGCAGCTCCGGACTAGCGGGGATTGGAGAGACCCAGTACTTC.

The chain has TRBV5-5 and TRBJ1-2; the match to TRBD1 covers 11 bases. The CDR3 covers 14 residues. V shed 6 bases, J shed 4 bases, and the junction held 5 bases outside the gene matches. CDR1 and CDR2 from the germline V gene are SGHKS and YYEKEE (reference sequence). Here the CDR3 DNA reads TGTGCCAGCACCCGGACAGGGGGCGGCTATGGCTACACCTTC. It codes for CASTRTGGGYGYTF.

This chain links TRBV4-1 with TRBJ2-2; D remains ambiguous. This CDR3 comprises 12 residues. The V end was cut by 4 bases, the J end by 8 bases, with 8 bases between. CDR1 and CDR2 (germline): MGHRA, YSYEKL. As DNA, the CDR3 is TGCGCCAGCAGCCTAGGCGGAGGGGAGCTGTTTTTT. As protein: CASSLGGGELFF.

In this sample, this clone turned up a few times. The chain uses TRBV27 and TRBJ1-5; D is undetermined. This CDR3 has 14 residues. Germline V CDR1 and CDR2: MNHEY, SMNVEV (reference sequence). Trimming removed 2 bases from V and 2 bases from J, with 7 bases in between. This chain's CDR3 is CASSLVGGNQPQHF. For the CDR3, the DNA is TGTGCCAGCAGTTTAGTCGGAGGCAATCAGCCCCAGCATTTT.